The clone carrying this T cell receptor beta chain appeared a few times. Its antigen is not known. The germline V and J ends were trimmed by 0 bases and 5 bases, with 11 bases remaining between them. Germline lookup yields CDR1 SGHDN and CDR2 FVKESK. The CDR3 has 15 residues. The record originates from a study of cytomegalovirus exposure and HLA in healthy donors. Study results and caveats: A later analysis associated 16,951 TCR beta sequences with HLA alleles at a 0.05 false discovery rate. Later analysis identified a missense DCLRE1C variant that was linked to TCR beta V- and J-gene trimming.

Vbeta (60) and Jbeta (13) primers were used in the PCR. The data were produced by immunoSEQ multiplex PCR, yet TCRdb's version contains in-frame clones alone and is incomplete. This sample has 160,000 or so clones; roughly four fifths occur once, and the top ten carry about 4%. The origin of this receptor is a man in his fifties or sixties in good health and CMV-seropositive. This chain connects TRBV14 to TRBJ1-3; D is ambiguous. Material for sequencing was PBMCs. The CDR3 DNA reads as TGTGCCAGCAGCCAAGAGGTGTCAGGCAGAAACACCATATATTTT. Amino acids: CASSQEVSGRNTIYF.